The clone carrying this T cell receptor (beta chain) was counted once. The antigen remains undetermined. Naive CD8 cells lacked CD45RO, underwent positive selection for CCR7 and left out terminally differentiated effector memory CD45RA+ cells. All of the donors resided in Nashville, Tennessee, and each was a Caucasian adult. The sample is drawn from a study of shared clonotypes between healthy human individuals. For the study at large: Participating donors consisted of two women and a few men aged 18 to 49. Used for every donor were three CD4 naive, three CD4 memory, two CD8 naive and one CD8 memory plate.

In germline, CDR1 is MNHEY, CDR2 SVGAGI. With 0 bases removed from V and 1 base from J, the gap between germline ends came to 9 bases. CDR3 length equals 15 residues. General study results and limits: Non-shared clonotypes were found to have lower generation probabilities than the clonotypes that were shared by all four of the sorted-subset donors.

Data came from immunoSEQ multiplex PCR; TCRdb stores just in-frame clones and leaves some out. The table has 650,000 to 800,000 clones, 90% to 95% seen once. This chain joins TRBV6-5 and TRBJ2-5, with TRBD2 as a possible D gene (6 bases). Sequenced sample: naive CD8+ T cells sorted from blood. This clonotype was sampled from a man aged 30 to 39 in good health. In DNA, the CDR3 is TGTGCCAGCAGTTACTCCTCCGGGAGCCAAGAGACCCAGTACTTC. This sequence encodes CASSYSSGSQETQYF.